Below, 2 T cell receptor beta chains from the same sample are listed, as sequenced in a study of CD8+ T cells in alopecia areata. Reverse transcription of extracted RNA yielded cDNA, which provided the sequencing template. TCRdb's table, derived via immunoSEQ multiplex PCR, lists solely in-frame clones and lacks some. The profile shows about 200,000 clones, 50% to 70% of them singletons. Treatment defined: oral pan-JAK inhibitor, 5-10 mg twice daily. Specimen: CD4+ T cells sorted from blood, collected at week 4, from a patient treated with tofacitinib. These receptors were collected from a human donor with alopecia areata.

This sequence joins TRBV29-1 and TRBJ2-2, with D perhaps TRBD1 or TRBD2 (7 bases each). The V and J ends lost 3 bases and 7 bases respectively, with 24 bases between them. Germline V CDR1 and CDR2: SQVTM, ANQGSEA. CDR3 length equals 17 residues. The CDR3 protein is CSVETWTRKQGSGELFF. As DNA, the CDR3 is TGCAGCGTTGAGACGTGGACTAGGAAACAGGGGAGCGGGGAGCTGTTTTTT.

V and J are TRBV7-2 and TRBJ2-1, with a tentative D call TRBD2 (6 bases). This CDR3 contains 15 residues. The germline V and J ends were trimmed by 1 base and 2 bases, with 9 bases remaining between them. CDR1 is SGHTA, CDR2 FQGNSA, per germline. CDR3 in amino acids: CASSLVGGAYNEQFF. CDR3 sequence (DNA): TGTGCCAGCAGCTTAGTAGGCGGGGCCTACAATGAGCAGTTCTTC.